Below, 31 T cell receptor beta chains from the same sample are listed, as sequenced in a study of cytomegalovirus exposure and HLA in healthy donors. Primers for the PCR totalled 60 Vbeta and 13 Jbeta. Profiled with immunoSEQ multiplex PCR; TCRdb holds only in-frame clones, not every one. Of around 93,000 clones listed, approximately 85% were seen once; the top ten hold 3% to 3.5%. Sequenced material: PBMCs. These receptors originate from a man younger than 45 in good health and CMV-seropositive.

CDR3 bases: TGTGCCAGCAGCTTTGGTCTAGAGAGTCGAGAGACCCAGTACTTC. Translated, it gives CASSFGLESRETQYF. The chain links TRBV5-6 to TRBJ2-5; D gene ambiguous. V was shortened by 2 bases and J by 4 bases, with 15 bases between the two germline ends. Germline CDR1 is SGHDT and CDR2 is YYEEEE. The CDR3 is 15 residues long.

In this sample, this clone turned up a few times. This chain connects TRBV7-9 to TRBJ1-1, with D unclear. This CDR3 spans 14 amino acids. In germline, CDR1 is SEHNR, CDR2 FQNEAQ (reference sequence). V was trimmed by 5 bases and J by 1 base, leaving 11 bases between them. CDR3 nucleotides: TGTGCCAGCAGCGCAAGCGCCTGGAACACTGAAGCTTTCTTT. It codes for CASSASAWNTEAFF.

Concerning this clone itself: The junction does not match germline at one end; this may be a read error. J is TRBJ2-1 and V is TRBV7-9; perhaps TRBD1 as D (5 bases). Germline V lookup: CDR1 SEHNR, CDR2 FQNEAQ (reference sequence). The CDR3 is 12 residues long. The CDR3 is CSSSFRVNEQFF. The CDR3 DNA reads TGTTCCAGCAGCTTCAGGGTTAATGAGCAGTTCTTC. Full variable domain (outside the CDR3, taken from reference TRBV7-9 and TRBJ2-1): DTGVSQNPRHKITKRGQNVTFRCDPISEHNRLYWYRQTLGQGPEFLTYFQNEAQLEKSRLLSDRFSAERPKGSFSTLEIQRTEQGDSAMYLCSSSFRVNEQFFGPGTRLTVL.

This chain links TRBV2 with TRBJ2-2, with 9 bases identical to TRBD2. Germline loops: CDR1 SNHLY, CDR2 FYNNEI. The CDR3 contains 15 residues. J lost 3 bases, V lost 5 bases, and 4 bases had no gene match. This CDR3 is CASSQLAGYTGELFF. Written as DNA, the CDR3 is TGTGCCAGCAGTCAACTAGCGGGCTACACCGGGGAGCTGTTTTTT.

The chain links TRBV2 to TRBJ2-6; D remains ambiguous. Trimming removed 6 bases at V and 0 bases at J, with 6 bases between. Germline CDR1 reads SNHLY; CDR2 reads FYNNEI. The CDR3 is 14 amino acids. CDR3 sequence (DNA): TGTGCCAGCAGCCTAACCTCTGGGGCCAACGTCCTGACTTTC. Translation gives CASSLTSGANVLTF.

V usage is TRBV5-6 and J usage is TRBJ1-1; weak D call: TRBD1 (5 bases). Trimming stripped 1 base from V and 2 bases from J, with 6 bases between. Germline V lookup: CDR1 SGHDT, CDR2 YYEEEE. There are 13 residues in the CDR3. The CDR3 bases are TGTGCCAGCAGCTTGACAGGAAACACTGAAGCTTTCTTT. Its translation: CASSLTGNTEAFF.

The chain is built from TRBV14 and TRBJ2-1, with 8 positions matching TRBD2. The CDR3 contains 16 residues. In germline, CDR1 is SGHDN, CDR2 FVKESK. J lost 4 bases, V lost 2 bases, and 7 bases had no gene match. The CDR3 sequence: CASSQTSGGRYNEQFF. The CDR3 region has the DNA TGTGCCAGCAGCCAAACCTCTGGCGGGAGGTACAATGAGCAGTTCTTC.

The J gene is TRBJ2-1, the V gene TRBV9; a possible D gene is TRBD2 (5 bases). The CDR3 contains 17 residues. From germline, CDR1 is SGDLS and CDR2 YYNGEE. Deletions cut 4 bases from V and 1 base from J, with 18 bases between. The CDR3 region is CASSSDGRGGSYNEQFF. The CDR3 DNA reads as TGTGCCAGCAGCTCGGACGGTCGGGGTGGGTCCTACAATGAGCAGTTCTTC.

The chain recombines TRBV27 with TRBJ1-5, with TRBD1 as a possible D gene (6 bases). The V gene's germline CDR1 is MNHEY and CDR2 SMNVEV (reference sequence). The CDR3 consists of 15 residues. With 3 bases removed from V and 3 bases from J, the gap between germline ends came to 12 bases. The CDR3 is CASSFTGYPNQPQHF. CDR3 nucleotide sequence: TGTGCCAGCAGTTTCACAGGGTACCCCAATCAGCCCCAGCATTTT.

J is TRBJ2-2 and V is TRBV18; D possibly corresponds to TRBD1 (5 bases). The CDR3 is 18 amino acids. The germline CDR1 and CDR2 sequences are KGHSH and LQKENI. Trimming removed 2 bases at V and 4 bases at J, with 20 bases between. CDR3 amino acids: CASSPGALNGGGTGELFF. DNA of the CDR3: TGTGCCAGCTCACCAGGGGCGCTCAATGGCGGTGGCACCGGGGAGCTGTTTTTT. Full variable domain (outside the CDR3, taken from reference TRBV18 and TRBJ2-2): NAGVMQNPRHLVRRRGQEARLRCSPMKGHSHVYWYRQLPEEGLKFMVYLQKENIIDESGMPKERFSAEFPKEGPSILRIQQVVRGDSAAYFCASSPGALNGGGTGELFFGEGSRLTVL.

The CDR3 DNA is TGTGCCAGCAGCTTAGATAACAGGGACAATGAGCAGTTCTTC. Amino acid sequence: CASSLDNRDNEQFF. The chain combines TRBV11-3 with TRBJ2-1; tentative D call: TRBD1 (6 bases). CDR1 is SGHNT and CDR2 is YENEEA in the germline V gene. The ends were cut back, 0 bases at V and 5 bases at J, with 8 bases in the middle. There are 14 residues in the CDR3.

This chain links TRBV7-6 with TRBJ2-2; 10 positions match TRBD2. The V gene end was trimmed by 5 bases and the J gene end by 3 bases; junction bases not matched to a gene: 3. Germline V gene lookup returns CDR1 SGHVS and CDR2 FNYEAQ. The CDR3 has 15 residues. CDR3 DNA: TGTGCCAGCAGCCACGGACTAGCGGACACCGGGGAGCTGTTTTTT. Encoded protein: CASSHGLADTGELFF. Supplemented by reference TRBV7-6 and TRBJ2-2, the full variable domain reads GAGVSQSPRYKVTKRGQDVALRCDPISGHVSLYWYRQALGQGPEFLTYFNYEAQQDKSGLPNDRFSAERPEGSISTLTIQRTEQRDSAMYRCASSHGLADTGELFFGEGSRLTVL.

The chain is built from TRBV18 and TRBJ1-2, with 7 positions matching TRBD1. Trimming took 2 bases from V and 4 from J; bases not matched to a gene: 7. Germline V CDR1 and CDR2: KGHSH, LQKENI. CDR3 length: 15 amino acids. As DNA, the CDR3 is TGTGCCAGCTCACCAGGGACAGCCGCGGGCTATGGCTACACCTTC. It codes for CASSPGTAAGYGYTF.

This sequence joins TRBV28 and TRBJ2-2; D remains ambiguous. V lost 6 bases and J lost 3, with 8 bases in between. Germline CDR1 is MDHEN and CDR2 is SYDVKM. This CDR3 has 13 residues. CDR3 sequence (DNA): TGTGCCAGCAGCCAAATTGACACCGGGGAGCTGTTTTTT. Its protein product is CASSQIDTGELFF.

In DNA, the CDR3 is TGCGCCAGCAGCCCTAGCGGACAGGGCTATGGCTACACCTTC. Protein: CASSPSGQGYGYTF. The chain links TRBV5-1 to TRBJ1-2, with TRBD1 matching over 8 bases. CDR1 is SGHRS and CDR2 is YFSETQ in the germline V gene. This CDR3 has 14 amino acids. The V gene end was trimmed by 4 bases and the J gene end by 4 bases; junction bases not matched to a gene: 6.

The chain carries TRBV30 and TRBJ2-7, with D perhaps matching TRBD1 (6 bases). Germline values: CDR1 GTSNPN, CDR2 SVGIG (reference sequence). V was shortened by 7 bases and J by 3 bases, with 19 bases between the two germline ends. This CDR3 spans 14 amino acids. This chain's CDR3 is CASQQGNGRYEQYF. CDR3 DNA: TGTGCCTCGCAACAGGGAAACGGACGCTACGAGCAGTACTTC.

CDR3 nucleotide sequence: TGCGCCAGCAGCCAAGATCCATTCACTGAAGCTTTCTTT. Protein sequence: CASSQDPFTEAFF. The rearrangement links TRBV4-3 to TRBJ1-1; D unresolved. The V gene's germline CDR1 is LGHNA and CDR2 YSLEER. This CDR3 has 13 residues. V gave up 0 bases and J gave up 4 bases, with 6 bases separating them.

This clone was counted a few times. The DNA for the CDR3 is TGTGCCAGCAGTCTCCGGGGGGGGGCCCTCACCCGTTCTAAGCCCCAGCATTTT. It codes for CASSLRGGALTRSKPQHF. The rearrangement links TRBV28 to TRBJ1-5; maybe TRBD1 (6 bases). The germline V gene has CDR1 MDHEN and CDR2 SYDVKM. V lost 5 bases, J lost 8 bases, and 28 bases lay in between. This CDR3 has 18 residues. The full variable domain, its missing parts supplied by reference TRBV28 and TRBJ1-5, is DVKVTQSSRYLVKRTGEKVFLECVQDMDHENMFWYRQDPGLGLRLIYFSYDVKMKEKGDIPEGYSVSREKKERFSLILESASTNQTSMYLCASSLRGGALTRSKPQHFGDGTRLSIL.

The V call is TRBV27, the J call TRBJ1-4; D is unclear. In germline, CDR1 is MNHEY, CDR2 SMNVEV (reference sequence). V shed 5 bases and J shed 3 bases, with 7 bases lying between them. The CDR3 is 13 residues long. The CDR3 loop is CASSEPANEKLFF. The CDR3 coding sequence is TGTGCCAGCAGTGAGCCGGCTAATGAAAAACTGTTTTTT.

Remarks on this clone: Compared with germline, one end of the junction differs, possibly owing to a read error. The V and J genes are TRBV7-9 and TRBJ2-7, with TRBD1 matching over 8 bases. CDR3 length: 16 residues. Germline V gives CDR1 SEHNR, CDR2 FQNEAQ (reference sequence). In nucleotides, the CDR3 is TGTTCCAGCAGCTTAGAGGGACAGGCCCTTCGGTACGAGCAGTACTTC. Translation: CSSSLEGQALRYEQYF.

This chain joins TRBV7-2 and TRBJ2-1; 13 nucleotides align to TRBD2. Looked up from germline, CDR1 is SGHTA and CDR2 is FQGNSA. J was trimmed by 9 bases and V by 5 bases; bases with no gene match: 4. This CDR3 region has 14 residues. CDR3 protein: CASSIGLAGVEQFF. The DNA of the CDR3 is TGTGCCAGCAGCATCGGACTAGCGGGAGTTGAGCAGTTCTTC.

In its sample, this clone was seen a few times. The genes are TRBV4-1 and TRBJ2-2; 7 bases align to TRBD2. Per the germline V gene, CDR1 is MGHRA and CDR2 is YSYEKL. J was trimmed by 5 bases and V by 8 bases; bases with no gene match: 8. CDR3 length equals 14 residues. The CDR3 sequence is CASRRGEGTGELFF. The CDR3 nucleotides are TGCGCCAGCCGACGGGGGGAAGGGACCGGGGAGCTGTTTTTT.

The J gene is TRBJ2-3, the V gene TRBV14; TRBD2 agrees at 12 bases. Germline V gene sequence: CDR1 SGHDN, CDR2 FVKESK. The CDR3 totals 16 residues. V lost 0 bases to trimming and J lost 6 bases; unmatched junction nucleotides: 4. CDR3 nucleotide sequence: TGTGCCAGCAGCCAAGAGTGGACTAGCGGGATCGATACGCAGTATTTT. It is translated as CASSQEWTSGIDTQYF.

V usage is TRBV2 and J usage is TRBJ2-5; D might be TRBD1 (5 bases). The germline gives CDR1 SNHLY, CDR2 FYNNEI. This CDR3 is 13 amino acids long. The V gene lost 5 bases and the J gene lost 1 base, with 8 bases spanning the gap. The CDR3 region is CASSTDSQETQYF. In DNA, the CDR3 is TGTGCCAGCAGTACTGACAGCCAAGAGACCCAGTACTTC.

This chain links TRBV27 with TRBJ1-6, with 7 bases matching TRBD1. Germline V CDR1 and CDR2: MNHEY, SMNVEV (reference sequence). The CDR3 has 17 residues. The ends lost 6 bases at V and 1 base at J; junction bases unmatched: 9. The CDR3 loop reads CASSPGQAGSYNSPLHF. In nucleotides, the CDR3 is TGTGCCAGCAGCCCTGGACAGGCGGGATCCTATAATTCACCCCTCCACTTT.

The chain is built from TRBV5-1 and TRBJ1-3; D possibly corresponds to TRBD1 (6 bases). Germline-derived CDR1 and CDR2 are SGHRS and YFSETQ. The CDR3 is 16 amino acids. The V end lost 4 bases, the J end lost 0 bases, and 14 bases lay between the germline ends. The CDR3 DNA reads TGCGCCAGCAGCCCAGGGGCTTCCCTCTCTGGAAACACCATATATTTT. As protein: CASSPGASLSGNTIYF.

Of note for this clone: At one boundary the junction diverges from the germline segment, which might be a read error. The J gene is TRBJ2-7, the V gene TRBV7-9, with 8 bases matching TRBD1. CDR1 is SEHNR and CDR2 is FQNEAQ in the germline V gene (reference sequence). CDR3 length: 16 residues. CDR3 DNA: TGTTCCAGCAGCTTAATCCCCGGGACAGGCTCCTACGAGCAGTACTTC. This gives the protein CSSSLIPGTGSYEQYF.

This clone has at least ten counts. This sequence joins TRBV19 and TRBJ1-2, with 12 nucleotides matching TRBD1. The CDR3 consists of 14 residues. Unmatched junction bases numbered 4, after V lost 4 bases and J lost 7 bases. The V gene's germline CDR1 is LNHDA and CDR2 SQIVND (reference sequence). The chain's CDR3 is CASSTGQGARGYTF. The CDR3 nucleotides read TGTGCCAGTAGTACGGGACAGGGGGCGCGTGGCTACACCTTC.

The chain couples TRBV29-1 to TRBJ2-7; 7 nucleotides line up with TRBD1. This CDR3 has 14 amino acids. Germline lookup yields CDR1 SQVTM and CDR2 ANQGSEA. V lost 7 bases to trimming and J lost 1 base; unmatched junction nucleotides: 10. CDR3: CSARRPGGSYEQYF. The CDR3 coding sequence is TGCAGCGCCCGTCGTCCAGGGGGTTCCTACGAGCAGTACTTC.

This clone was seen only once. The chain couples TRBV5-1 to TRBJ2-1; TRBD1 is a possible D gene (5 bases). Trimming took 0 bases from V and 8 from J, leaving 12 bases between them. Germline-derived CDR1 and CDR2 are SGHRS and YFSETQ. This CDR3 region has 14 residues. CDR3 nucleotides: TGCGCCAGCAGCTTGGCTCAGGGTCGCGATGAGCAGTTCTTC. Amino acids: CASSLAQGRDEQFF.

The gene calls are TRBV11-2 and TRBJ1-2; TRBD1 aligns across 7 bases. CDR3 length: 17 residues. The trim removed 5 bases at V and 6 bases at J, leaving 18 bases unmatched. Germline loops: CDR1 SGHAT, CDR2 FQNNGV. CDR3 DNA sequence: TGTGCCAGCAGCCCCCAAAACCCGACCGGGACAGAAGATGGCTACACCTTC. It codes for CASSPQNPTGTEDGYTF. Filled out from reference TRBV11-2 and TRBJ1-2, the complete variable domain reads EAGVAQSPRYKIIEKRQSVAFWCNPISGHATLYWYQQILGQGPKLLIQFQNNGVVDDSQLPKDRFSAERLKGVDSTLKIQPAKLEDSAVYLCASSPQNPTGTEDGYTFGSGTRLTVV.